This T cell receptor (beta chain) originates from a study of beta chain features in type 1 diabetes. General study results and limits: Shortening of TCRB CDR3s, moderate but significant, appeared in all four CD4+ subsets of Type 1 diabetes patients. Patients with type 1 diabetes showed fewer VDJ junction insertions and more deletions.

About this clone: No antigen is known for it.

CDR1 is SGHRS, CDR2 YFSETQ, per germline. Between the trimmed V and J ends, which lost 3 bases and 0 bases, there was a span of 4 bases. The CDR3 totals 13 residues. The study reverse transcribed the entire isolated RNA, so it sequenced expressed TCRB transcripts. Profiling relied on immunoSEQ multiplex PCR, and the TCRdb table lists in-frame clones only, not all of them. The table includes 55,000 to 85,000 clones, about 48% detected once. The chain links TRBV5-1 to TRBJ2-1; D remains ambiguous. This TCR was recovered from a man aged 30 to 39 with type 1 diabetes. Sequencing input: central memory CD4+ T cells from blood. The CDR3 nucleotides are TGCGCCAGCAGCTGGAGCTCCTACAATGAGCAGTTCTTC. The encoded protein is CASSWSSYNEQFF. Full variable domain (outside the CDR3, taken from reference TRBV5-1 and TRBJ2-1): KAGVTQTPRYLIKTRGQQVTLSCSPISGHRSVSWYQQTPGQGLQFLFEYFSETQRNKGNFPGRFSGRQFSNSRSEMNVSTLELGDSALYLCASSWSSYNEQFFGPGTRLTVL.